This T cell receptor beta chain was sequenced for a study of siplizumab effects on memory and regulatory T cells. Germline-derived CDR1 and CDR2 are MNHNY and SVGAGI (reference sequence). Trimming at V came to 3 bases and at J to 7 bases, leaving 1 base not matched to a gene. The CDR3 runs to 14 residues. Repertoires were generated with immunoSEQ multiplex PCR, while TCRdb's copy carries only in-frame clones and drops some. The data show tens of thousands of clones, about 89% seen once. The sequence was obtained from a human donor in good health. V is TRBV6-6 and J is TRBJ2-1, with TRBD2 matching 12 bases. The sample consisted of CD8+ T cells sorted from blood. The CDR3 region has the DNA TGTGCCAGCAGTTATACTAGCGGGGGGAATGAGCAGTTCTTC. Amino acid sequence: CASSYTSGGNEQFF.